This T cell receptor beta chain was sequenced in a study of blood T cell repertoires in COVID-19. The CDR3 runs to 16 residues. J was trimmed by 5 bases and V by 0 bases; bases with no gene match: 6. Germline assignment: CDR1 LGHDT and CDR2 YNNKEL (reference sequence). Some clones are missing from TCRdb's copy, which holds only in-frame ones; the method was immunoSEQ multiplex PCR. The sample holds roughly 50,000 clones, 89% seen once. The material sequenced was peripheral blood. The clonotype was recovered from a human donor in a cohort sampled during active COVID-19. The chain uses TRBV3-1 (or the pseudogene TRBV3-2) and TRBJ1-3, with 8 bases that match TRBD1. The CDR3 DNA follows: TGTGCCAGCAGCCAAGATACAGGGGGGTCTAGAAACACCATATATTTT. This gives the protein CASSQDTGGSRNTIYF.